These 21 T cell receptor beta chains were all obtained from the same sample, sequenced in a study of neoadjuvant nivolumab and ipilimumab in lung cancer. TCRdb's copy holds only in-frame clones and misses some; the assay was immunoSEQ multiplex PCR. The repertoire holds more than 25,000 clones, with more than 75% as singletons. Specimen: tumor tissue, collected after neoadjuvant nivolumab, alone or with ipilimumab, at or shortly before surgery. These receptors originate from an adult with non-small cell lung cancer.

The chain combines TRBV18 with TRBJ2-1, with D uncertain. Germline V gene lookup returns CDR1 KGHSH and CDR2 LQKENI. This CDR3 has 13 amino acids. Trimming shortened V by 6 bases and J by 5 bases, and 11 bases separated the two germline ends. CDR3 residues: CASSESLNNEQFF. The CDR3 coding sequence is TGTGCCAGCTCCGAATCGTTGAACAATGAGCAGTTCTTC. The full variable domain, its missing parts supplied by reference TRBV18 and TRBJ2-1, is NAGVMQNPRHLVRRRGQEARLRCSPMKGHSHVYWYRQLPEEGLKFMVYLQKENIIDESGMPKERFSAEFPKEGPSILRIQQVVRGDSAAYFCASSESLNNEQFFGPGTRLTVL.

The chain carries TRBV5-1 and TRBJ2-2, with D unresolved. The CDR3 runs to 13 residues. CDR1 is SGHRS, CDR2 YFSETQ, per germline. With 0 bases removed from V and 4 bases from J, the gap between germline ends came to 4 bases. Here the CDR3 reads CASSLGSTGELFF. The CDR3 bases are TGCGCCAGCAGCTTGGGGAGCACCGGGGAGCTGTTTTTT.

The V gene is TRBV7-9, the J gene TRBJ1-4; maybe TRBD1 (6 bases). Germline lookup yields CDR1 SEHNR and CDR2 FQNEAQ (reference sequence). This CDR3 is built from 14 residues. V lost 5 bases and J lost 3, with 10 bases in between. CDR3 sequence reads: CASSPGQPNEKLFF. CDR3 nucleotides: TGTGCCAGCAGCCCTGGACAGCCTAATGAAAAACTGTTTTTT.

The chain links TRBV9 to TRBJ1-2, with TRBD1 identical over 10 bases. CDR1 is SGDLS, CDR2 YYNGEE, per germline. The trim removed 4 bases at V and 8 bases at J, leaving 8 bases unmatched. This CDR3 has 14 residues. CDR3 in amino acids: CASSPGQGPGGYTF. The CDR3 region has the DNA TGTGCCAGCAGCCCGGGACAGGGGCCCGGGGGCTACACCTTC.

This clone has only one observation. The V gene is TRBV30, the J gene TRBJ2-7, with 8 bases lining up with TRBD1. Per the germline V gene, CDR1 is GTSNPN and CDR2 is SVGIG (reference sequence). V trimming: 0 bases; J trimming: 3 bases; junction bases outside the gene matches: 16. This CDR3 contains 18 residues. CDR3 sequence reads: CAWSVTTGEGFTVYEQYF. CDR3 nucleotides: TGTGCCTGGAGTGTAACGACAGGGGAAGGATTCACTGTCTACGAGCAGTACTTC.

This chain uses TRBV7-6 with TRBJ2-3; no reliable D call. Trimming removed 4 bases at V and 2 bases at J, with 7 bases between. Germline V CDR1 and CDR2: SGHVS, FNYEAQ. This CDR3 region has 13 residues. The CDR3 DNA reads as TGTGCCAGCAGCTCCTCCTCCACAGATACGCAGTATTTT. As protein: CASSSSSTDTQYF. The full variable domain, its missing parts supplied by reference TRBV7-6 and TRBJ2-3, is GAGVSQSPRYKVTKRGQDVALRCDPISGHVSLYWYRQALGQGPEFLTYFNYEAQQDKSGLPNDRFSAERPEGSISTLTIQRTEQRDSAMYRCASSSSSTDTQYFGPGTRLTVL.

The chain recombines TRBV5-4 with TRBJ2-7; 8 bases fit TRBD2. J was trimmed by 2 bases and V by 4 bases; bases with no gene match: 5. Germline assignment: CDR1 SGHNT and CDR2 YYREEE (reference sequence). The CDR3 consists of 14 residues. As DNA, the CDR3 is TGTGCCAGCAGCCGAGCGGGAGTGGCCTACGAGCAGTACTTC. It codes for CASSRAGVAYEQYF. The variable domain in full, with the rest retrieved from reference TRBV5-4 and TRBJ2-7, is ETGVTQSPTHLIKTRGQQVTLRCSSQSGHNTVSWYQQALGQGPQFIFQYYREEENGRGNFPPRFSGLQFPNYSSELNVNALELDDSALYLCASSRAGVAYEQYFGPGTRLTVT.

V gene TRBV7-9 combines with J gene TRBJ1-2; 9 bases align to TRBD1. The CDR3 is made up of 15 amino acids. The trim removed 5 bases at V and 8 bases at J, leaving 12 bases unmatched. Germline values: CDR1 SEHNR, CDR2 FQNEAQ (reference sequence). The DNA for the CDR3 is TGTGCCAGCAGCGCCGTGACAGGGGGTAAGGACGGCTACACCTTC. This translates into CASSAVTGGKDGYTF.

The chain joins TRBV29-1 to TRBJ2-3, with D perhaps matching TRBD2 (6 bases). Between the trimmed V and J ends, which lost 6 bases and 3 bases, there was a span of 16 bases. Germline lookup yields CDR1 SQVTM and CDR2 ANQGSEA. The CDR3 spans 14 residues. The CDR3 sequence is CSVVVGLATDTQYF. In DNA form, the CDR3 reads TGCAGCGTCGTAGTAGGTCTAGCGACAGATACGCAGTATTTT.

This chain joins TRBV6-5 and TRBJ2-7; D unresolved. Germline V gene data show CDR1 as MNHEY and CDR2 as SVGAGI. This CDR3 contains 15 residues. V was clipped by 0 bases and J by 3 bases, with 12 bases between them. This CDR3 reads CASSYSTEVYYEQYF. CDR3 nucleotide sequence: TGTGCCAGCAGTTACTCGACCGAGGTTTACTACGAGCAGTACTTC.

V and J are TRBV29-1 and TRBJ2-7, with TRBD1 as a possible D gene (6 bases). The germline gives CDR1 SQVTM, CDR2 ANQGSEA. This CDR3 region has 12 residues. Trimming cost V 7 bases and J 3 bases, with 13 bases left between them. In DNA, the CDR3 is TGCAGCGCCCGACAGGACCGCTACGAGCAGTACTTC. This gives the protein CSARQDRYEQYF.

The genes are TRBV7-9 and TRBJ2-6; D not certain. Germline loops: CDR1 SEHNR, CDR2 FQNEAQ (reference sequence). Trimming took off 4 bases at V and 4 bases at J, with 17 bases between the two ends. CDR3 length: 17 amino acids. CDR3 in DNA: TGTGCCAGCAGCTCCAACCGCGAGCTTCTGGGGGCCAACGTCCTGACTTTC. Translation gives CASSSNRELLGANVLTF.

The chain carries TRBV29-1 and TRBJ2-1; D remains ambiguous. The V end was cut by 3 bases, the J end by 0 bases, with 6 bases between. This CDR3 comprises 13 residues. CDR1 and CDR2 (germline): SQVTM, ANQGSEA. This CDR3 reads CSVDVSSYNEQFF. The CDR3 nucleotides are TGCAGCGTTGATGTGAGCTCCTACAATGAGCAGTTCTTC.

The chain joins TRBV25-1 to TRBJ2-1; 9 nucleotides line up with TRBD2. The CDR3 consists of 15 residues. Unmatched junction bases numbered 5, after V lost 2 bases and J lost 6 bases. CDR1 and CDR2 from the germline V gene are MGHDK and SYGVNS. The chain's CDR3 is CASSEALAGRNEQFF. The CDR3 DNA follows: TGTGCCAGCAGTGAAGCACTAGCGGGCCGCAATGAGCAGTTCTTC. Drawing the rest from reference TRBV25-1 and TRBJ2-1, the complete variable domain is EADIYQTPRYLVIGTGKKITLECSQTMGHDKMYWYQQDPGMELHLIHYSYGVNSTEKGDLSSESTVSRIRTEHFPLTLESARPSHTSQYLCASSEALAGRNEQFFGPGTRLTVL.

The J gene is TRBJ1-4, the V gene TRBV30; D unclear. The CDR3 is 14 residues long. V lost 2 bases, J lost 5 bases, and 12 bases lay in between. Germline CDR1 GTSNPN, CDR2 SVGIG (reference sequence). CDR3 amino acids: CAWSFSLGNEKLFF. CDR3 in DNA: TGTGCCTGGAGTTTCAGTCTGGGGAATGAAAAACTGTTTTTT.

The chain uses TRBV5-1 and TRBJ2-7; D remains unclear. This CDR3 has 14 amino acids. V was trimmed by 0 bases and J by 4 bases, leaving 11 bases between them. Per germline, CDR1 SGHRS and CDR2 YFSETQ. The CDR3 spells CASSLASNGYEQYF. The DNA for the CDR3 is TGCGCCAGCAGCTTGGCGTCTAACGGGTACGAGCAGTACTTC.

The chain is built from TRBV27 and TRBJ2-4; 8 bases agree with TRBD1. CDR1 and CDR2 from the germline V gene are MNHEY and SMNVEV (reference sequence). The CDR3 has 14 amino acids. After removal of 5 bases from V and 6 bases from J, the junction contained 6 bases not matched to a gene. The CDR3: CASSQDRGGNIQYF. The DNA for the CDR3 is TGTGCCAGCAGTCAAGACAGGGGAGGAAACATTCAGTACTTC.

The CDR3 loop reads CASSGQGQEEGGNYGYTF. Here the CDR3 DNA reads TGCGCCAGCAGCGGGCAGGGGCAGGAGGAAGGTGGTAACTATGGCTACACCTTC. The chain couples TRBV5-1 to TRBJ1-2, with D possibly TRBD1 on 6 matching bases. This CDR3 contains 18 residues. The V gene lost 4 bases and the J gene lost 1 base, with 23 bases spanning the gap. Germline V gene lookup returns CDR1 SGHRS and CDR2 YFSETQ.

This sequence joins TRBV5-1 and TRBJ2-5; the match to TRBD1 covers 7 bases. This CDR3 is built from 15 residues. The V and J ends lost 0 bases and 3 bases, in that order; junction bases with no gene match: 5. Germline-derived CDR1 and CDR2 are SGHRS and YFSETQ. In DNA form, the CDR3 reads TGCGCCAGCAGCTTGGGGGACAGATGGGAAGAGACCCAGTACTTC. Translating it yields CASSLGDRWEETQYF. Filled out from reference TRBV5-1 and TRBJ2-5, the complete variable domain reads KAGVTQTPRYLIKTRGQQVTLSCSPISGHRSVSWYQQTPGQGLQFLFEYFSETQRNKGNFPGRFSGRQFSNSRSEMNVSTLELGDSALYLCASSLGDRWEETQYFGPGTRLLVL.

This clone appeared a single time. In DNA, the CDR3 is TGTGCCAGCAGTTTCTCTGCGGGGGCCTACGAGCAGTACTTC. It codes for CASSFSAGAYEQYF. V is TRBV6-5 and J is TRBJ2-7; 7 bases are shared with TRBD2. The CDR3 runs 14 residues. Germline loops: CDR1 MNHEY, CDR2 SVGAGI. Trimming removed 4 bases from V and 2 bases from J; junction bases left unmatched: 5.

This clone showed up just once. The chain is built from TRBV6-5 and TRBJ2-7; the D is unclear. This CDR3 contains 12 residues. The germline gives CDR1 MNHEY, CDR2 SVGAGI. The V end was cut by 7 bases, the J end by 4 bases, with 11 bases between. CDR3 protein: CASKTQRYEQYF. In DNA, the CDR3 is TGTGCCAGCAAAACACAACGTTACGAGCAGTACTTC.